This T cell receptor (beta chain) emerged from a study of glioma-infiltrating T cells. This clonotype was seen a few times. Its matching antigen is unknown. TCR alpha and beta CDR3 regions were amplified from RNA using iRepertoire nested multiplex PCR. For one-step reverse transcription and amplification, 100-400 ng of tissue mRNA or PBMC total RNA was used. TCRdb itself ran the multiplex PCR reads through MiXCR, one entry per CDR3 protein. Among more than 85,000 distinct CDR3 sequences listed, 20% to 30% were seen once. Overall study results and limits: CDR3 overlap between tissue and blood was very small. Tissue-blood divergence was below expectation in non-neoplastic patients, above in gliomas.

The clonotype was recovered from a human donor with low-grade glioma or glioblastoma, undergoing nonglioma brain surgery, or in good health (not recorded which). The sequencing input was glioma tissue, nonneoplastic brain tissue, or PBMCs (not recorded which).

CDR3 loop: CASSLETVREAFF. The CDR3, as DNA: TGCGCCAGCAGCTTGGAAACAGTCAGAGAAGCTTTCTTT. The chain uses TRBV5-1 and TRBJ1-1; D is undetermined. Trimming removed 0 bases from V and 8 bases from J, with 11 bases in between. Germline V CDR1 and CDR2: SGHRS, YFSETQ. This CDR3 has 13 amino acids.